The rows below give T cell receptor beta chains drawn from one sample of a study of CD4 and CD8 cells across lung adenocarcinoma regions. TCRdb fed the PCR reads into MiXCR, producing one record per CDR3 protein. The repertoire holds under 20,000 distinct CDR3 sequences, with 45% to 50% as singletons. Source material: CD8+ T cells from the margin of a lung tumor. Receptors were obtained from a male donor with lung adenocarcinoma. The CD4 and CD8 labels of this study may be unreliable. Both conserved end residues are part of each CDR3. Each record gives: D gene, clone size, J gene, V gene, CDR3 DNA, CDR3 protein. D genes are given only for firm matches. Not every row has a clone size; where given, it reads once, few, many or a size class.

d_call: TRBD1; clone_size: .; j_call: TRBJ2-5; v_call: TRBV20-1; cdr3_nt: TGCAGTCTCCAAAGGGACAGCCAAGAGACCCAGTACTTC; cdr3_aa: CSLQRDSQETQYF
d_call: .; clone_size: .; j_call: TRBJ2-7; v_call: TRBV6-1; cdr3_nt: TGTGCCAGCAGGCTGTACGACAAATCCTACGAGCAGTACTTC; cdr3_aa: CASRLYDKSYEQYF
d_call: TRBD1; clone_size: many; j_call: TRBJ2-4; v_call: TRBV4-1; cdr3_nt: TGCGCCAGCAGCCAAGATTTCAGGGGGCGCATTCAGTACTTC; cdr3_aa: CASSQDFRGRIQYF
d_call: .; clone_size: few; j_call: TRBJ2-6; v_call: TRBV6-1; cdr3_nt: TGTGCCAGCAGTATAACAGGGTATGGGGCCAACGTCCTGACTTTC; cdr3_aa: CASSITGYGANVLTF
d_call: .; clone_size: few; j_call: TRBJ1-5; v_call: TRBV7-2; cdr3_nt: TGTGCCAGCAGCTTATCCAGAGGCAATCAGCCCCAGCATTTT; cdr3_aa: CASSLSRGNQPQHF
d_call: .; clone_size: medium-sized; j_call: TRBJ2-5; v_call: TRBV7-6; cdr3_nt: TGTGCCAGCAGCTCCGAACGGACCAGGCAAGAGACCCAGTACTTC; cdr3_aa: CASSSERTRQETQYF
d_call: .; clone_size: .; j_call: TRBJ2-1; v_call: TRBV6-1; cdr3_nt: TGTGCCAGCAGTGAATGGCCTGACGGATCGATCTATGAGCAGTTCTTC; cdr3_aa: CASSEWPDGSIYEQFF
d_call: .; clone_size: once; j_call: TRBJ2-3; v_call: TRBV27; cdr3_nt: TGTGCCAGCAAACCGGGGGTGGGAGCTAAGAATACGCAGTACTTT; cdr3_aa: CASKPGVGAKNTQYF
d_call: .; clone_size: .; j_call: TRBJ2-3; v_call: TRBV15; cdr3_nt: TGTGCCACCAGCAGAGTAGCCTCCCGCACAGATACGCAGTATTTT; cdr3_aa: CATSRVASRTDTQYF
d_call: TRBD2; clone_size: .; j_call: TRBJ2-7; v_call: TRBV6-1; cdr3_nt: TGTGCCAGCGCGGGGCGGGGGGCTAGTGGCCAAGAGACGCAGTACTTC; cdr3_aa: CASAGRGASGQETQYF
d_call: .; clone_size: .; j_call: TRBJ2-3; v_call: TRBV6-1; cdr3_nt: TGTGCCAGCGCGGGACCCGGGAGCCGTGTCCGGGATACCCAGTATTTC; cdr3_aa: CASAGPGSRVRDTQYF
d_call: .; clone_size: .; j_call: TRBJ2-5; v_call: TRBV28; cdr3_nt: TGTGCCAGCAACCCGGCGGGGCTGCAAGAGACCCAGTACTTC; cdr3_aa: CASNPAGLQETQYF
d_call: TRBD1; clone_size: .; j_call: TRBJ2-7; v_call: TRBV5-1; cdr3_nt: TGCGCCAGCAGCTTGTTGGGACAGGGGCGGGAGCAGTACTTC; cdr3_aa: CASSLLGQGREQYF
d_call: .; clone_size: .; j_call: TRBJ2-3; v_call: TRBV11-2; cdr3_nt: TGTGCCAGCAGCCATGGCCGGTCTGGGAGCGCAGAGGCGCAGTATTTT; cdr3_aa: CASSHGRSGSAEAQYF
d_call: TRBD2; clone_size: .; j_call: TRBJ2-5; v_call: TRBV27; cdr3_nt: TGTGCCAGCAGTTTTAGAGCGGGGGGGCTAACGGAGACCCAGTACTTC; cdr3_aa: CASSFRAGGLTETQYF
d_call: .; clone_size: .; j_call: TRBJ1-4; v_call: TRBV14; cdr3_nt: TGTGCCAGCAGCCAAGATGGGAAAGCAACTAATGAAAAACTGTTTTTT; cdr3_aa: CASSQDGKATNEKLFF
d_call: TRBD2; clone_size: .; j_call: TRBJ2-3; v_call: TRBV10-3; cdr3_nt: TGTGCCGGGAGAGTGGCGGGAGAGCCAGATACCCAGTATTTC; cdr3_aa: CAGRVAGEPDTQYF
d_call: .; clone_size: .; j_call: TRBJ2-5; v_call: TRBV10-2; cdr3_nt: TGCGCCAGCATCATGGGCCGTGCCAAAAAGATCCAGTACTTC; cdr3_aa: CASIMGRAKKIQYF
d_call: TRBD2; clone_size: .; j_call: TRBJ2-1; v_call: TRBV6-1; cdr3_nt: TGTGCCAGCAGTGACCCGGGACTAGCGGGGACTTACTCCTACAATGAGCAGTTCTTC; cdr3_aa: CASSDPGLAGTYSYNEQFF
d_call: .; clone_size: few; j_call: TRBJ1-6; v_call: TRBV6-5; cdr3_nt: TGTGCCAGCAGTTACTCCACAGGGAGTTCCTATAATTCACCCCTCCACTTT; cdr3_aa: CASSYSTGSSYNSPLHF
d_call: .; clone_size: few; j_call: TRBJ1-4; v_call: TRBV6-4; cdr3_nt: TGTGCCAGCAGTGCCGGGGAAGCCGAAAAACTGTTTTTT; cdr3_aa: CASSAGEAEKLFF
d_call: .; clone_size: .; j_call: TRBJ2-3; v_call: TRBV3-1; cdr3_nt: TGTGCCAGCAGCCTAGCTATGAGGACAGATACGCAGTATTTT; cdr3_aa: CASSLAMRTDTQYF
d_call: .; clone_size: .; j_call: TRBJ2-4; v_call: TRBV6-1; cdr3_nt: TGTGCCAGCAGTGAAGCGGGGCTGTGGGCCAAGGACATGCAGTACTTC; cdr3_aa: CASSEAGLWAKDMQYF
d_call: TRBD2; clone_size: medium-sized; j_call: TRBJ2-3; v_call: TRBV10-3; cdr3_nt: TGTGCCACCAACCCTAGGGCGGGAGCTACAGATACGCAGTATTTT; cdr3_aa: CATNPRAGATDTQYF
d_call: .; clone_size: .; j_call: TRBJ2-3; v_call: TRBV6-1; cdr3_nt: TGTGCCAGCTCCAAGGTGGGGCTAGCGAAAAATACGCAGTATTTC; cdr3_aa: CASSKVGLAKNTQYF
d_call: TRBD1; clone_size: .; j_call: TRBJ2-3; v_call: TRBV6-1; cdr3_nt: TGTGCGAGCACAGGGGGCCGGGGCCAAGATACGCAGTATTTT; cdr3_aa: CASTGGRGQDTQYF
d_call: .; clone_size: .; j_call: TRBJ1-6; v_call: TRBV9; cdr3_nt: TGTGCCAGCAGCCCCGCGAGTGTAAGCACCTATAATTCACCCCTCCACTTT; cdr3_aa: CASSPASVSTYNSPLHF
d_call: .; clone_size: .; j_call: TRBJ2-3; v_call: TRBV10-1; cdr3_nt: TGCGGCAGCACGGAGGACAGTGGCACAGATACGCAGTATTTC; cdr3_aa: CGSTEDSGTDTQYF
d_call: .; clone_size: .; j_call: TRBJ2-2; v_call: TRBV6-5; cdr3_nt: TGTGCCAGCAGTTGGGGCCAAAACACCGGGGAGCTGTTTTTT; cdr3_aa: CASSWGQNTGELFF
d_call: .; clone_size: .; j_call: TRBJ1-6; v_call: TRBV30; cdr3_nt: TGTGCCTGGAGGCTTTTGGATAATTCACCCCTCCACTTT; cdr3_aa: CAWRLLDNSPLHF
d_call: .; clone_size: .; j_call: TRBJ2-7; v_call: TRBV4-1; cdr3_nt: TGCGCCAGCAGCAGGATGACCGGGGCCAACTCCTACGAGCAGTACTTC; cdr3_aa: CASSRMTGANSYEQYF
d_call: .; clone_size: .; j_call: TRBJ2-4; v_call: TRBV6-1; cdr3_nt: TGTGCCAGCAGCGTCTTGGGGCGCAGAGGCAAAGATACTCAGTACTTC; cdr3_aa: CASSVLGRRGKDTQYF
d_call: TRBD2; clone_size: .; j_call: TRBJ2-3; v_call: TRBV7-2; cdr3_nt: TGTGCCAGCAGGCGGGGGGGTAGCGGAAGCACAGATACGCAGTATTTT; cdr3_aa: CASRRGGSGSTDTQYF
d_call: .; clone_size: .; j_call: TRBJ2-3; v_call: TRBV6-5; cdr3_nt: TGTGCCAGCAGTTACACAACAGTCCAGGATACGCAGTATTTT; cdr3_aa: CASSYTTVQDTQYF
d_call: TRBD1; clone_size: .; j_call: TRBJ2-5; v_call: TRBV10-3; cdr3_nt: TGTGCCGGGGCGAAAGGGGGCCGTGCCCAAGAGACCCAGTACTTT; cdr3_aa: CAGAKGGRAQETQYF
d_call: .; clone_size: .; j_call: TRBJ2-5; v_call: TRBV27; cdr3_nt: TGTGCCAGCAGTCCCTTCGGGGAGAACCAGTACTTC; cdr3_aa: CASSPFGENQYF
d_call: .; clone_size: many; j_call: TRBJ1-1; v_call: TRBV10-3; cdr3_nt: TGTGCCATCAGTGAGTCTAGGGGTCTGTACACTGAAGCTTTCTTT; cdr3_aa: CAISESRGLYTEAFF
d_call: .; clone_size: .; j_call: TRBJ2-6; v_call: TRBV10-1; cdr3_nt: TGCGCCAGCAAAACCAGACAGCCCAGTACCTCTGGGGCCTACGAGCAGTATTTC; cdr3_aa: CASKTRQPSTSGAYEQYF
d_call: TRBD2; clone_size: few; j_call: TRBJ2-7; v_call: TRBV28; cdr3_nt: TGTGCCACCCTTGGGGGGGAACCCCTCGAGCAGTACTTC; cdr3_aa: CATLGGEPLEQYF
d_call: .; clone_size: many; j_call: TRBJ1-5; v_call: TRBV6-1; cdr3_nt: TGTGCCAGCAGTGAGGCCAGCGGGGGGTATCAGCCCCAGCATTTT; cdr3_aa: CASSEASGGYQPQHF
d_call: .; clone_size: .; j_call: TRBJ2-3; v_call: TRBV6-1; cdr3_nt: TGTGCCAGCGGTCCCGGGCGCCCGCACAAAGATACCCAGTACTTT; cdr3_aa: CASGPGRPHKDTQYF
d_call: .; clone_size: medium-sized; j_call: TRBJ2-1; v_call: TRBV6-1; cdr3_nt: TGTGCCAGCAGTGAAGGGGGTTACTCCTACAATGAGCAGTTCTTC; cdr3_aa: CASSEGGYSYNEQFF
d_call: .; clone_size: few; j_call: TRBJ2-5; v_call: TRBV20-1; cdr3_nt: TGCAGTGCTAGAGGACCAACGGGACACCTCAGGGAGACCCAGTACTTC; cdr3_aa: CSARGPTGHLRETQYF
d_call: .; clone_size: many; j_call: TRBJ2-5; v_call: TRBV6-1; cdr3_nt: TGTGCCAGCAGTGAATTCATGAGGGAGACCCAGTACTTC; cdr3_aa: CASSEFMRETQYF